This passage covers 30 T cell receptor beta chains from one sample sequenced in a study of blood T cell repertoires in COVID-19 (dated by TCRdb to between 2020 and 2021). Library preparation employed the immunoSEQ multiplex PCR assay. TCRdb took this table from immuneACCESS and kept in-frame rearrangements with V and J called. Such tables lack part of the clones; where checked against another copy, unresolved V genes explain under half of the gap, and the rest is unexplained. In this sample the table shows 150,000 to 200,000 clones, 90% to 95% of which occur a single time. 0.5% to 0.6% of the sample belongs to the ten largest clones. The specimen sequenced was peripheral blood. The receptors shown here come from a man in his forties or fifties with acute or convalescent COVID-19.

The chain is built from TRBV6-2 or TRBV6-3 and TRBJ1-3; 10 nucleotides line up with TRBD1. The V gene's germline CDR1 is MNHEY and CDR2 SVGEGT. Trimming took 2 bases from V and 5 from J; bases not matched to a gene: 12. The CDR3 spans 18 residues. The CDR3 nucleotides read TGTGCCAGCAGTTACCCCCGGGACAGGGGTGCGCGGAGAAACACCATATATTTT. This encodes CASSYPRDRGARRNTIYF.

This clone was picked up one time. The genes are TRBV28 and TRBJ2-7; D is unclear. V gave up 6 bases and J gave up 5 bases, with 14 bases separating them. This CDR3 region has 13 residues. Germline-derived CDR1 and CDR2 are MDHEN and SYDVKM. CDR3 nucleotide sequence: TGTGCCAGCAGGCTTCATACAGACAACGAGCAGTACTTC. Translated, it gives CASRLHTDNEQYF.

This sequence joins TRBV14 and TRBJ2-3, with 7 nucleotides matching TRBD2. V dropped 8 bases and J dropped 1; count of bases not matched to a gene: 9. Germline lookup yields CDR1 SGHDN and CDR2 FVKESK. The CDR3 runs to 15 residues. The CDR3 DNA sequence: TGTGCCAGCGCCGCGGCGGGGGTAGGCACAGATACGCAGTATTTT. This codes for CASAAAGVGTDTQYF.

The genes are TRBV29-1 and TRBJ2-3; D ambiguous. V was pared by 3 bases and J by 2 bases, with 6 bases between. Germline CDR1 reads SQVTM; CDR2 reads ANQGSEA. The CDR3 contains 12 residues. The CDR3 DNA is TGCAGCGTTGATAGCTTCACAGATACGCAGTATTTT. This encodes CSVDSFTDTQYF.

In DNA, the CDR3 is TGCGCCAGCAGCCAAGGGGGGGGGAACTCTGGAAACACCATATATTTT. Amino acids: CASSQGGGNSGNTIYF. The V gene is TRBV4-3, the J gene TRBJ1-3, with D perhaps TRBD1 (5 bases). Per germline, CDR1 LGHNA and CDR2 YSLEER. This CDR3 has 16 amino acids. The V end was cut by 1 base, the J end by 0 bases, with 10 bases between.

The V call is TRBV7-8, the J call TRBJ1-2, with 10 nucleotides matching TRBD1. CDR3 length: 20 amino acids. Germline V gene sequence: CDR1 SGHVS, CDR2 FQNEAQ. J lost 8 bases, V lost 2 bases, and 23 bases had no gene match. The CDR3 protein is CASSLYYQSSGTGELGGYTF. In nucleotides, the CDR3 is TGTGCCAGCAGCTTATATTACCAGTCGTCCGGGACAGGGGAACTGGGGGGCTACACCTTC.

The V and J genes are TRBV18 and TRBJ2-5; 9 bases are a match to TRBD2. CDR3 length equals 15 residues. The J segment lost 9 bases and the V segment lost 3 bases, leaving 11 bases of the junction unmatched. CDR1 and CDR2 (germline): KGHSH, LQKENI. CDR3 DNA: TGTGCCAGCTCACCGGGCCTAGCGGGGCAAGGGGCCCAGTACTTC. Amino acid sequence: CASSPGLAGQGAQYF. Supplemented by reference TRBV18 and TRBJ2-5, the full variable domain reads NAGVMQNPRHLVRRRGQEARLRCSPMKGHSHVYWYRQLPEEGLKFMVYLQKENIIDESGMPKERFSAEFPKEGPSILRIQQVVRGDSAAYFCASSPGLAGQGAQYFGPGTRLLVL.

This chain links TRBV9 with TRBJ1-2, with 8 nucleotides matching TRBD1. The CDR3 consists of 15 residues. V gave up 4 bases and J gave up 7 bases; unmatched junction bases: 12. Germline CDR1 is SGDLS and CDR2 is YYNGEE. DNA of the CDR3: TGTGCCAGCAGCACAAGGACAGGGATCTATGGTGGCTACACCTTC. Its protein product is CASSTRTGIYGGYTF.

The chain uses TRBV19 and TRBJ1-5; D possibly corresponds to TRBD1 (6 bases). Germline CDR1 and CDR2: LNHDA and SQIVND (reference sequence). V was clipped by 3 bases and J by 0 bases, with 9 bases between them. The CDR3 sequence is 15 residues long. CDR3 amino acids: CASSMEDSSNQPQHF. In nucleotides, the CDR3 is TGTGCCAGTAGTATGGAGGACAGTAGCAATCAGCCCCAGCATTTT. The variable domain in full, with the rest retrieved from reference TRBV19 and TRBJ1-5, is DGGITQSPKYLFRKEGQNVTLSCEQNLNHDAMYWYRQDPGQGLRLIYYSQIVNDFQKGDIAEGYSVSREKKESFPLTVTSAQKNPTAFYLCASSMEDSSNQPQHFGDGTRLSIL.

The chain combines TRBV5-4 with TRBJ2-2, with 7 bases matching TRBD2. Trimming removed 1 base from V and 4 bases from J; junction bases left unmatched: 7. Germline V gene lookup returns CDR1 SGHNT and CDR2 YYREEE (reference sequence). The CDR3 spans 16 residues. The CDR3 reads CASSLYGGRGTGELFF. As DNA, the CDR3 is TGTGCCAGCAGCTTGTATGGCGGGAGAGGCACCGGGGAGCTGTTTTTT.

The rearrangement uses TRBV18 and TRBJ2-1, with 8 bases matching TRBD1. This CDR3 is built from 14 residues. The germline V gene encodes CDR1 KGHSH and CDR2 LQKENI. J gave up 5 bases and V 3 bases, and 3 bases lay outside the gene matches. The CDR3 sequence: CASSPGTGNNEQFF. CDR3 coding DNA: TGTGCCAGCTCACCCGGGACAGGAAACAATGAGCAGTTCTTC.

The chain couples TRBV7-9 to TRBJ1-4, with D maybe TRBD1 (6 bases). Trimming took 5 bases from V and 9 from J, leaving 22 bases between them. The CDR3 consists of 16 residues. CDR1 and CDR2 from the germline V gene are SEHNR and FQNEAQ (reference sequence). The DNA for the CDR3 is TGTGCCAGCAGCCGAAGTCCATCGGGACAAAACAAAAAACTGTTTTTT. Translated: CASSRSPSGQNKKLFF. The full variable domain, in which reference TRBV7-9 and TRBJ1-4 provide the parts outside the CDR3, is DTGVSQNPRHKITKRGQNVTFRCDPISEHNRLYWYRQTLGQGPEFLTYFQNEAQLEKSRLLSDRFSAERPKGSFSTLEIQRTEQGDSAMYLCASSRSPSGQNKKLFFGSGTQLSVL.

The V call is TRBV12-3 or TRBV12-4, the J call TRBJ1-3; a possible D gene is TRBD1 (5 bases). The CDR3 spans 13 residues. Trimming removed 6 bases from V and 0 bases from J, with 6 bases in between. The CDR3 coding sequence is TGTGCCAGCAGGCAGGGCTCTGGAAACACCATATATTTT. It codes for CASRQGSGNTIYF.

V is TRBV6-6 and J is TRBJ2-3, with a possible D match to TRBD2 (6 bases). Trimming took 6 bases from V and 5 from J, leaving 18 bases between them. In germline, CDR1 is MNHNY, CDR2 SVGAGI (reference sequence). The CDR3 is made up of 15 amino acids. CDR3 amino acids: CASRPGGSRLDTQYF. In DNA form, the CDR3 reads TGTGCCAGCAGGCCAGGAGGGTCTCGCCTAGATACGCAGTATTTT.

CDR3 amino acids: CASSLWQTQPQHF. The CDR3 DNA reads TGTGCCAGCAGTTTATGGCAAACTCAGCCCCAGCATTTT. The V gene is TRBV12-3 or TRBV12-4, the J gene TRBJ1-5; D not certain. The CDR3 loop spans 13 amino acids. Trimming took 2 bases from V and 6 from J, leaving 8 bases between them.

This chain joins TRBV5-4 and TRBJ1-2; 8 bases are shared with TRBD1. With V trimmed by 5 bases and J by 3 bases, 9 bases remained unmatched. The CDR3 sequence is 15 residues long. Germline V gene data show CDR1 as SGHNT and CDR2 as YYREEE (reference sequence). DNA of the CDR3: TGTGCCAGCAGGGGTCAGGGGGCGGTTGACTATGGCTACACCTTC. This codes for CASRGQGAVDYGYTF.

The CDR3 DNA is TGTGCCAGCAGTGACCGACCAGCGGTAAGGAATGAGCAGTTCTTC. It specifies CASSDRPAVRNEQFF. The chain employs TRBV2 and TRBJ2-1; possible D gene TRBD2, 5 bases. V gave up 3 bases and J gave up 7 bases, with 16 bases separating them. This CDR3 is 15 amino acids long. Looked up from germline, CDR1 is SNHLY and CDR2 is FYNNEI.

This chain links TRBV7-9 with TRBJ2-3; maybe TRBD2 (6 bases). Germline CDR1 reads SEHNR; CDR2 reads FQNEAQ (reference sequence). The CDR3 contains 16 residues. The V and J ends lost 4 bases and 0 bases respectively, with 14 bases between them. Here the CDR3 DNA reads TGTGCCAGCAGCTCGAAAACTAGCACGAGCACAGATACGCAGTATTTT. Its protein product is CASSSKTSTSTDTQYF.

In its sample, this clone was seen once. The rearrangement links TRBV29-1 to TRBJ2-5; 12 bases are shared with TRBD2. Germline assignment: CDR1 SQVTM and CDR2 ANQGSEA. The CDR3 runs 15 residues. With 2 bases clipped from V and 6 bases from J, the junction kept 7 bases outside the gene matches. The CDR3 loop reads CSVEISSGRGQTQYF. In DNA form, the CDR3 reads TGCAGCGTTGAAATCTCTAGCGGGAGGGGGCAGACCCAGTACTTC.

The J gene is TRBJ2-4, the V gene TRBV15; 7 bases match TRBD2. The CDR3 extends over 15 amino acids. CDR1 and CDR2 from the germline V gene are LNHNV and YYDKDF (reference sequence). With V trimmed by 7 bases and J by 4 bases, 10 bases remained unmatched. The chain's CDR3 is CATTRSPGGKNIQYF. CDR3 sequence (DNA): TGTGCCACCACCCGGAGCCCCGGGGGGAAAAACATTCAGTACTTC.

The chain uses TRBV5-4 and TRBJ2-5; D possibly corresponds to TRBD2 (6 bases). This CDR3 comprises 15 residues. Germline-derived CDR1 and CDR2 are SGHNT and YYREEE (reference sequence). The V and J ends lost 4 bases and 5 bases respectively, with 18 bases between them. Here the CDR3 reads CASSPPGAGSETQYF. Here the CDR3 DNA reads TGTGCCAGCAGCCCCCCTGGGGCGGGGTCGGAGACCCAGTACTTC.

The chain recombines TRBV20-1 with TRBJ1-4; 7 bases map to TRBD1. The CDR3 runs 11 residues. Unmatched junction bases numbered 4, after V lost 7 bases and J lost 8 bases. Looked up from germline, CDR1 is DFQATT and CDR2 is SNEGSKA (reference sequence). The CDR3 DNA follows: TGCAGTGGCCGACAGGGAGAAAAACTGTTTTTT. Amino acids: CSGRQGEKLFF.

The chain couples TRBV5-6 to TRBJ1-2; 8 bases agree with TRBD1. Germline V gives CDR1 SGHDT, CDR2 YYEEEE. Trimming cost V 2 bases and J 0 bases; bases outside gene matches: 3. This CDR3 contains 15 residues. The CDR3 sequence is CASSLQGVSNYGYTF. CDR3 coding DNA: TGTGCCAGCAGCTTACAGGGGGTTTCTAACTATGGCTACACCTTC.

The gene calls are TRBV30 and TRBJ1-5; tentatively, D is TRBD1 (6 bases). The germline V gene encodes CDR1 GTSNPN and CDR2 SVGIG (reference sequence). With 0 bases removed from V and 6 bases from J, the gap between germline ends came to 6 bases. The CDR3 contains 12 residues. CDR3 residues: CAWSVQGQPQHF. The CDR3 DNA reads as TGTGCCTGGAGTGTACAGGGTCAGCCCCAGCATTTT.

V usage is TRBV7-2 and J usage is TRBJ2-7, with a tentative D call TRBD2 (6 bases). Germline values: CDR1 SGHTA, CDR2 FQGNSA. The V gene lost 5 bases and the J gene lost 2 bases, with 10 bases spanning the gap. CDR3 size: 13 residues. The CDR3 nucleotides are TGTGCCAGCAGCGGGGGGATGCCCTACGAGCAGTACGTC. Its translation is CASSGGMPYEQYV.

The chain joins TRBV28 to TRBJ1-1; a weak D match, TRBD1 (6 bases). CDR3 length: 15 amino acids. V was shortened by 6 bases and J by 2 bases, with 16 bases between the two germline ends. Germline CDR1 reads MDHEN; CDR2 reads SYDVKM. Here the CDR3 DNA reads TGTGCCAGCAGCTCGACCGGGACAAGAAACACTGAAGCTTTCTTT. It encodes CASSSTGTRNTEAFF.

The chain carries TRBV15 and TRBJ1-5, with D perhaps matching TRBD1 (6 bases). Per the germline V gene, CDR1 is LNHNV and CDR2 is YYDKDF (reference sequence). There are 14 residues in the CDR3. Between the trimmed V and J ends, which lost 8 bases and 0 bases, there was a span of 11 bases. CDR3 in DNA: TGTGCCACCGACCAGGGGCGTAGCAATCAGCCCCAGCATTTT. Translation: CATDQGRSNQPQHF.

The rearrangement joins TRBV19 to TRBJ2-7, with 9 bases that match TRBD1. The CDR3 loop spans 15 amino acids. Germline lookup yields CDR1 LNHDA and CDR2 SQIVND (reference sequence). The V and J ends lost 1 base and 4 bases, in that order; junction bases with no gene match: 5. CDR3 DNA sequence: TGTGCCAGTAGTATAGCAGCGGACAGGGGATACGAGCAGTACTTC. Translation gives CASSIAADRGYEQYF.

V usage is TRBV2 and J usage is TRBJ1-2; D not resolved. This CDR3 comprises 13 residues. The ends were cut back, 9 bases at V and 2 bases at J, with 13 bases in the middle. The germline gives CDR1 SNHLY, CDR2 FYNNEI. The CDR3 nucleotides are TGTGCCAGAAAGACCGGGATCAACTATGGCTACACCTTC. Amino acids: CARKTGINYGYTF.

The J gene is TRBJ2-6, the V gene TRBV15; D is possibly TRBD2 (5 bases). Trimming took off 1 base at V and 4 bases at J, with 11 bases between the two ends. Germline CDR1 reads LNHNV; CDR2 reads YYDKDF (reference sequence). The CDR3 is 16 residues long. CDR3 amino acids: CATSRVGGRGANVLTF. DNA of the CDR3: TGTGCCACCAGCAGAGTCGGCGGGCGAGGGGCCAACGTCCTGACTTTC.